This T cell receptor beta chain was captured by sequencing in a study of cytomegalovirus exposure and HLA in healthy donors (dated by TCRdb to 2016 to 2017). About the investigation overall: According to an earlier analysis of 587 of the donors, some 170 million T cells yielded 90 million to 140 million unique TCR beta sequences and 276 Gb of sequence data. To study patterns of TCR occurrence, a later analysis re-analyzed previously published TCR beta repertoires from several hundred donors and added high-resolution HLA genotyping. Roughly 5 DR-DQ haplotypes were handled as single units for association and clustering, since linkage in the cohort was strong. An early release covering roughly 600 HLA-typed donors comprised about 300 gigabases of sequencing data and 65 million to 100 million unique TCR sequences. The T cell repertoires of under 700 subjects were profiled by immunosequencing and related to cytomegalovirus serostatus. In the later analysis, no new phenotypic data were used to find candidate immune exposures; instead, reliance was placed on TCR beta sequences and their occurrence across donors. The aim of the study was to test whether cataloging public T cell receptors could identify signatures of past pathogen exposure. Alongside the repertoire data, information on donor age, sex, ethnicity and CMV serostatus was compiled. Every repertoire in the discovery cohort had been generated on one and the same sequencing platform. On average, 235,054 unique TCR beta nucleotide sequences were sequenced per donor among 300 to 500 genotyped donors of the cohort, with roughly 20% of those sequences being non-productive. The number of donors typed differed by locus, with 629-630 for A, B, C, DRB1 and DQB1, more than 500 for DQA1, some 570 for DPA1, and over 400 for DPB1. To predict cytomegalovirus infection status, the study combined high-throughput TCR immunosequencing, statistical association of individual TCRs with disease status, and machine learning. Besides the first cohort of about 730 subjects, a separate validation cohort made up of 120 different subjects was used. Of the approximately 400 genotyped donors, roughly 85% fell in the genetic ancestry cluster associated with self-reported Caucasian donors. In an earlier analysis of around 540 of the donors, high-throughput TCR beta sequencing was used to judge whether each TCR beta V gene segment behaved as functional or pseudogenic. HLA typing included class I and class II loci at four-digit resolution. In a later genetic analysis, genome-wide SNP genotypes for about 65% of the 666 donors were used, and that subset was treated as a discovery cohort. The paper's findings and limits, for the study overall: While some public TCRs were present in many individuals, most TCR sequences turned up only very rarely across donors. According to a later genetic analysis, donors in an Asian-associated ancestry cluster had fewer N-insertions in productive TCRs than the roughly 700-donor mean. The authors suggested that the approach could potentially be generalized to other disease states and immunological phenotypes. Most CMV-associated TCR beta chains appeared to be HLA-restricted in a later analysis, and the HLA associations seemed to be driven largely by CMV exposure. The earlier analysis of 587 of the donors excluded roughly 17 rarely observed V segments, including chromosome 9 orphons, because counts were too low. An earlier analysis of approximately 530 of the donors showed that most TCR beta V segments appeared in productive rearrangements either about 87% or about 30% of the time, which broadly matched IMGT annotations. Specific HLA alleles were associated with 15,000 to 20,000 TCR beta sequences at a false discovery rate of 0.05 in a later analysis. Sequencing depth was assumed to be roughly uniform across donors in the presence/absence analyses, though that assumption may not hold. Because HLA typing was unavailable for some donors at each locus, only the typed subset was used in association tests. The study gave a list of 150 to 200 TCR beta chains associated with cytomegalovirus. Strong co-occurrence of HLA alleles, especially DR and DQ, made assigning TCR associations to individual alleles difficult. In a later genetic analysis, a missense DCLRE1C variant was associated with V-gene and J-gene trimming of TCR beta chains, and the association was replicated in an independent cohort. Only TCR beta chains were sequenced in this cohort, and the absence of alpha or paired-chain data limited detectable features. Immune exposure information for the cohort was limited to CMV serostatus. Linkage disequilibrium might explain the correlated functional status among segregating V segments, but an unknown experimental factor could not be ruled out. In a later analysis, several top co-occurrence clusters were reported to appear linked to parvovirus B19, influenza, CMV and Epstein-Barr virus. A later analysis found that TCR association rates varied across HLA loci, with DRB1 alleles showing the most associated TCRs and HLA-C alleles the fewest. A cluster of highly shared sequence variants was judged likely to be a technical artifact of the sequencing pipeline. Compared with equally common non-associated chains, HLA-associated TCR beta chains in a later analysis were more clonally expanded and had lower generation probabilities. A further reported finding was that TCR beta sequences accurately predicted the HLA-A and HLA-B alleles for most subjects in the first cohort. In vitro tests confirmed that a few of the cytomegalovirus-associated TCR beta chains recognize cytomegalovirus antigens. Cytomegalovirus status was reported to be diagnosed by the classifier with high specificity and sensitivity in both the original and validation cohorts.

The cohort consisted of approximately 690 healthy bone marrow donors. Cohort members were all nominally healthy when sampled, although unrecorded immune exposures were likely present. The donor was CMV seronegative and was included in the group of about 350 seronegative cohort members. A peripheral blood sample was collected from each donor, and TCR beta sequencing was performed on peripheral blood mononuclear cells. Genomic DNA was extracted from the blood cell samples with the Qiagen DNeasy Blood Extraction Kit. Libraries were prepared through the immunoSEQ multiplex PCR assay. For the multiplex PCR, a mixture combining 60 forward primers for TCR Vbeta segments and 13 reverse primers for TCR Jbeta segments was used. The CDR3 region of rearranged TCR beta genes was amplified from genomic DNA by a multiplex PCR assay. The Illumina HiSeq System was used to sequence the amplified TCR beta libraries as 87-base-pair reads. From the authors' description of their analysis: In a later analysis, some 80 million unique TCR beta chains were counted across the 500 to 850 repertoires, and some 10 million of these chains were shared by at least two donors. A nearest-neighbor algorithm error-corrected the raw reads and collapsed the reads into unique sequences, merging closely related sequences to remove PCR and sequencing errors. Alignment of CDR3 sequences to IMGT reference sequences was used to assign V, D and J gene segments. For a sequence to be retained, at least a six-nucleotide match to both a V gene segment and a J gene segment was required. A rearrangement was called productive if the CDR3 had no stop codons and remained in frame with V and J, and every other rearrangement was called non-productive. CDR3 was defined by IMGT convention, running from the second conserved V-encoded cysteine to the conserved J-encoded phenylalanine. Sequences without an unambiguous match to a single V gene segment were excluded from the earlier analysis of a few hundred of the donors. An earlier analysis of several hundred of the donors called V segments functional above 56.7% productive rearrangements and segregating when the between-donor standard deviation exceeded 5%. A statistical classification framework was developed to diagnose cytomegalovirus status using the catalog of TCR beta chain sequences. In a later analysis, TCR nucleotide sequences were compared against IMGT/GENE-DB human TR gene sequences so that V and J genes could be assigned. In a later analysis, CDR3 sequences and most-parsimonious VDJ recombination scenarios were assigned using the TCRdist pipeline. A later analysis defined each TCR beta chain by its CDR3 amino acid sequence plus V-gene family, and excluded reads lacking a unique V-gene family. To address suspected cross-contamination and a sequencing artifact, a later analysis removed around 590 highly shared, low-generation-probability nucleotide sequences. In a later analysis, a clonal expansion index for each public chain was calculated from normalized within-repertoire ranks of inferred template counts. In a later analysis, generation probabilities were computed with a VDJ recombination model fitted to out-of-frame rearrangements, and the resulting probabilities were checked against IGoR. In a later analysis, hypergeometric tests were used to score TCR-TCR, TCR-HLA and TCR-CMV co-occurrence, with a repertoire-size bias correction applied to TCR pairs. In a later analysis, false discovery rates were estimated by permuting HLA or CMV assignments 20 times. A later analysis grouped co-occurring TCRs with DBSCAN, adding TCRdist sequence similarity when clustering within HLA-allele-positive subsets. Co-occurrence clustering excluded repertoires with fewer than 30,000 or more than 120,000 public chains, plus five with anomalous nucleotide sharing. Sourced from immuneACCESS, this table was stored by TCRdb with only in-frame sequences that have V and J called. A share of the clones is absent; for the studies checked, an unresolved V gene accounts for under half, and the remainder has no known explanation. V, J and clone size derive from that table, while D and trimming were established from the DNA sequence. The sample profile shows about 130,000 clones; 80% of them were found once. The ten largest make up roughly 3.5% of the sample.

This clone showed up just a few times. This clone's antigen is unknown. Per-nucleotide qualities are absent, and no much larger clonotype sits a single base away. The source is a male donor in good health and CMV-seronegative. The specimen was PBMCs.

The DNA sequence is given as TGTGCCAGCAGCCCCGGGGGCTCTGGAAACACCATATATTTT. Its coded protein is CASSPGGSGNTIYF. This chain is built from TRBV5-4 and TRBJ1-3, with TRBD1 as a weak D call on 5 bases. V loses 4 bases of germline sequence and J loses 0 bases, and the interval between the two ends is 8 bases. The CDR3 measures 14 amino acids from cysteine to phenylalanine. Of the read, only the CDR3 DNA is kept; its 42 bases are in frame from base 1. The germline V gene (reference sequence) supplies CDR1 SGHNT and CDR2 YYREEE.